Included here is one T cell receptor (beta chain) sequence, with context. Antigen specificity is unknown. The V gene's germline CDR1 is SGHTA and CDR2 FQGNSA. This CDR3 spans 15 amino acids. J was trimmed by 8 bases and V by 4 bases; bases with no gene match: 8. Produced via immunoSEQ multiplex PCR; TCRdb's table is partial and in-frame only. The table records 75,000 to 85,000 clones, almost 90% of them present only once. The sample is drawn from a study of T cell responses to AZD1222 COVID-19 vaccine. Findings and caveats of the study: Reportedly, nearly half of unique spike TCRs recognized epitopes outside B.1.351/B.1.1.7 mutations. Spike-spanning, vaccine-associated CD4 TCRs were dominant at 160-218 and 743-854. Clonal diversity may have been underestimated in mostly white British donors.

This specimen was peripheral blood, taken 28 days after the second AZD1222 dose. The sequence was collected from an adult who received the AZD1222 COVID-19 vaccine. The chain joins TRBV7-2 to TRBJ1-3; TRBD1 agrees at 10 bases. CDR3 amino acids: CASSYGQGGLDTIYF. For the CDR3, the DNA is TGTGCCAGCAGCTACGGACAGGGGGGTTTGGACACCATATATTTT.